The 18 T cell receptor beta chains below all came from one sample that was sequenced in a study of T cell responses to AZD1222 COVID-19 vaccine. TCRdb keeps only in-frame clones here, not all; method: immunoSEQ multiplex PCR. This sample yields approximately 170,000 clones, of which roughly 94% are seen a single time; roughly 5.5% belongs to the top ten. Material: peripheral blood, obtained 28 days after the second AZD1222 dose. The origin of the receptors is an adult who received the AZD1222 COVID-19 vaccine.

The rearrangement joins TRBV6-5 to TRBJ2-3, with D unresolved. CDR1 and CDR2 from the germline V gene are MNHEY and SVGAGI. Trimming stripped 5 bases from V and 5 bases from J, with 11 bases between. This CDR3 has 13 residues. CDR3 residues: CASSPGLGDTQYF. As DNA, the CDR3 is TGTGCCAGCAGTCCGGGTCTGGGAGATACGCAGTATTTT.

CDR3 in DNA: TGTGCCAGCAGTTTGCGGATCTACGAGCAGTACTTC. Translation gives CASSLRIYEQYF. This chain links TRBV28 with TRBJ2-7; D remains unclear. Trimming pared 3 bases from V and 3 bases from J, leaving 6 bases between. CDR1 is MDHEN, CDR2 SYDVKM, per germline. The CDR3 sequence is 12 residues long.

The CDR3 DNA sequence: TGTGCCAGCAGTTTGTACAGTTCCTACGAGCAGTACTTC. This translates into CASSLYSSYEQYF. This sequence joins TRBV27 and TRBJ2-7; D remains ambiguous. This CDR3 is 13 amino acids long. V shed 3 bases and J shed 1 base, with 7 bases lying between them. The germline CDR1 and CDR2 sequences are MNHEY and SMNVEV (reference sequence).

The V gene is TRBV3-1 (or the pseudogene TRBV3-2), the J gene TRBJ2-1; D uncertain. Germline assignment: CDR1 LGHDT and CDR2 YNNKEL (reference sequence). Trimming shortened V by 4 bases and J by 7 bases, and 17 bases separated the two germline ends. The CDR3 is made up of 15 amino acids. The CDR3 protein is CASSRPGSFTNEQFF. The CDR3 DNA sequence: TGTGCCAGCAGCCGCCCTGGGTCATTCACGAATGAGCAGTTCTTC.

This CDR3 is CASSLRQHYEQYF. The CDR3 region has the DNA TGTGCCAGCAGTTTGAGGCAGCACTACGAGCAGTACTTC. This chain links TRBV12-3 or TRBV12-4 with TRBJ2-7; the D is unclear. Trimming took 3 bases from V and 3 from J, leaving 9 bases between them. The CDR3 is made up of 13 amino acids.

The gene calls are TRBV7-2 and TRBJ2-6; D gene ambiguous. There are 15 residues in the CDR3. The V end was cut by 5 bases, the J end by 4 bases, with 12 bases between. Germline CDR1 and CDR2: SGHTA and FQGNSA. The CDR3 loop reads CASSLVGSGANVLTF. The DNA for the CDR3 is TGTGCCAGCAGCCTAGTGGGGTCGGGGGCCAACGTCCTGACTTTC.

The rearrangement joins TRBV2 to TRBJ2-6; D perhaps matches TRBD1 (6 bases). The CDR3 spans 14 residues. Looked up from germline, CDR1 is SNHLY and CDR2 is FYNNEI. V gave up 7 bases and J gave up 2 bases, with 9 bases separating them. The CDR3 here is CASTEGAGANVLTF. The CDR3 nucleotides read TGTGCCAGCACTGAGGGGGCTGGGGCCAACGTCCTGACTTTC.

V is TRBV6-4 and J is TRBJ2-3, with D tentatively TRBD2 (5 bases). The germline V and J ends were trimmed by 4 bases and 7 bases, with 12 bases remaining between them. The CDR3 is 13 amino acids. Per germline, CDR1 MRHNA and CDR2 SNTAGT. CDR3 sequence (DNA): TGTGCCAGCAGTGCCCACCCCGGGAATACGCAGTATTTT. Its translation is CASSAHPGNTQYF.

The chain recombines TRBV15 with TRBJ1-1, with a possible D match to TRBD1 (5 bases). The CDR3 sequence is 15 residues long. Between the trimmed V and J ends, which lost 7 bases and 1 base, there was a span of 16 bases. Germline CDR1 LNHNV, CDR2 YYDKDF (reference sequence). The chain's CDR3 is CATTARAGWNTEAFF. The CDR3 DNA reads as TGTGCCACCACAGCTAGGGCAGGGTGGAACACTGAAGCTTTCTTT. The full variable domain, its missing parts supplied by reference TRBV15 and TRBJ1-1, is DAMVIQNPRYQVTQFGKPVTLSCSQTLNHNVMYWYQQKSSQAPKLLFHYYDKDFNNEADTPDNFQSRRPNTSFCFLDIRSPGLGDTAMYLCATTARAGWNTEAFFGQGTRLTVV.

J is TRBJ2-1 and V is TRBV4-1; D is unclear. The CDR3 is 12 residues long. V gave up 0 bases and J gave up 7 bases, with 4 bases separating them. Germline CDR1 MGHRA, CDR2 YSYEKL. The CDR3 region has the DNA TGCGCCAGCAGCCAAGATACAAATGAGCAGTTCTTC. This sequence encodes CASSQDTNEQFF.

This rearrangement joins TRBV24-1 to TRBJ1-5, with D possibly matching TRBD1 (5 bases). Trimming left V 3 bases short and J 0 bases short, with 11 bases between. This CDR3 is built from 16 residues. CDR1 KGHDR and CDR2 SFDVKD come from the germline V gene. CDR3 in amino acids: CATSDPKTASNQPQHF. CDR3 DNA: TGTGCCACCAGTGATCCGAAGACAGCTAGCAATCAGCCCCAGCATTTT.

This chain connects TRBV5-6 to TRBJ2-7; 10 nucleotides agree with TRBD2. V was clipped by 0 bases and J by 3 bases; unmatched bases: 3. Germline V gives CDR1 SGHDT, CDR2 YYEEEE. The CDR3 contains 15 residues. CDR3 bases: TGTGCCAGCAGCTTGGGTCTAGCGGGAGTCTACGAGCAGTACTTC. Residues: CASSLGLAGVYEQYF.

The CDR3, as DNA: TGTGCCAGCAGTGAAGCAGGCTCTAACTATGGCTACACCTTC. Translated: CASSEAGSNYGYTF. The chain has TRBV6-1 and TRBJ1-2; D not resolved. Germline assignment: CDR1 MNHNS and CDR2 SASEGT. With 0 bases removed from V and 0 bases from J, the gap between germline ends came to 5 bases. The CDR3 has 14 residues.

V gene TRBV23-1 combines with J gene TRBJ2-1, with a possible D match to TRBD2 (6 bases). TRBV23-1 falls under the ORF class, with uncertain function. V was cut by 7 bases and J by 8 bases, with 15 bases left in between. The CDR3 is 13 amino acids. The CDR3 DNA follows: TGCGCCAGCACCCGGGACTCCCCGGATGAGCAGTTCTTC. It yields the protein CASTRDSPDEQFF.

The CDR3 loop is CASSQGEGGELFF. The CDR3, as DNA: TGCGCCAGCAGCCAAGGCGAGGGAGGGGAGCTGTTTTTT. The chain has TRBV4-1 and TRBJ2-2; tentative D call: TRBD2 (5 bases). The V end was cut by 1 base, the J end by 8 bases, with 8 bases between. This CDR3 is 13 amino acids long. CDR1 is MGHRA and CDR2 is YSYEKL in the germline V gene.

The gene calls are TRBV2 and TRBJ1-2; D might be TRBD1 (6 bases). The CDR3 is 13 residues long. The V gene lost 4 bases and the J gene lost 6 bases, with 12 bases spanning the gap. Germline CDR1 SNHLY, CDR2 FYNNEI. CDR3 in amino acids: CASSGSRGHGYTF. CDR3 bases: TGTGCCAGCAGTGGCTCCAGGGGCCATGGCTACACCTTC.

This chain uses TRBV28 with TRBJ1-1, with TRBD1 matching over 7 bases. There are 15 residues in the CDR3. After removal of 6 bases from V and 1 base from J, the junction contained 8 bases not matched to a gene. Germline V gives CDR1 MDHEN, CDR2 SYDVKM. The DNA for the CDR3 is TGTGCCAGCAGACTCACCGACAGGGCGAACACTGAAGCTTTCTTT. This gives the protein CASRLTDRANTEAFF.

This chain links TRBV9 with TRBJ2-2; 7 bases map to TRBD2. The V gene's germline CDR1 is SGDLS and CDR2 YYNGEE. This CDR3 spans 17 amino acids. V trimming: 3 bases; J trimming: 1 base; junction bases outside the gene matches: 9. The CDR3 loop is CASSARGRGLNTGELFF. The CDR3 DNA reads TGTGCCAGCAGCGCCAGAGGGCGGGGGTTGAACACCGGGGAGCTGTTTTTT.